This T cell receptor beta chain was captured by sequencing in a study of CD8 T cells in Susac syndrome. Notes on the study in general: It was acknowledged in the study that the number of individuals who were included in its TCR sequencing and HLA analysis was relatively small.

CD8+ and CD4+ blood T cells underwent TCR beta sequencing. Negative magnetic isolation gave CD8+ and CD4+ cells; FACS enriched CD8+ TEMRA. Looked up from germline, CDR1 is MNHEY and CDR2 is SMNVEV (reference sequence). The CDR3 loop spans 18 amino acids. V was pared by 2 bases and J by 1 base, with 17 bases between. Points on this clonotype: What it binds is unknown.

An amount of RNA that ranged from roughly 0.45 to 1 ug was reverse transcribed with random hexamers. TCRdb used MiXCR to reprocess the immunoSEQ multiplex PCR reads, holding one entry per CDR3 protein. The data show approximately 300,000 distinct CDR3 sequences, roughly 85% seen once. The chain links TRBV27 to TRBJ2-2, with D tentatively TRBD1 or TRBD2 (5 bases each). The receptor was isolated from a human donor with multiple sclerosis. Sequencing was done on a sample of CD8+ T cells from PBMCs. Here the CDR3 DNA reads TGTGCCAGCAGTTTAAAGGGACGGTCGGGCGTGAACACCGGGGAGCTGTTTTTT. Its protein is CASSLKGRSGVNTGELFF.